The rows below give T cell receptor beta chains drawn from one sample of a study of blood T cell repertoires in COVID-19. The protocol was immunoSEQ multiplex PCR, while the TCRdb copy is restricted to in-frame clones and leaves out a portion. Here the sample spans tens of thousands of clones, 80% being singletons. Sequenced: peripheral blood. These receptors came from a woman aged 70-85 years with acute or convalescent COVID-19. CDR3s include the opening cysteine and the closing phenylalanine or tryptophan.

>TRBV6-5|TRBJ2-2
CASRASFTGELFF
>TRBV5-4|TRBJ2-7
CASSEQGAYEQYF
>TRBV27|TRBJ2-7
CASRKSDRANEQYF
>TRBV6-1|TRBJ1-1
CASSEIMGGTEAFF
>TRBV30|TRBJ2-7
CAWEGRGSYEQYF
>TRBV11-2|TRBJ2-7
CASSSEPERPLVGTFAF
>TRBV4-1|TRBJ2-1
CASRGEGYNEQFF
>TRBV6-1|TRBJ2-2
CASSEITDTGELFF
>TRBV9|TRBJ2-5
CASSAGPQGGTQYF
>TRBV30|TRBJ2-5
CAWGTTPETQYF
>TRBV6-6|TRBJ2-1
CASSSGGLAYNEQFF
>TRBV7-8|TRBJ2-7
CASSLKPGFEEQYF
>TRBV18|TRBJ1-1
CASSLTGVNTEAFF
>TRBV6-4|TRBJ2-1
CASSDSPRQGYYNEQFF
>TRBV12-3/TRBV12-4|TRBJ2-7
CASSSSTVYEQYF
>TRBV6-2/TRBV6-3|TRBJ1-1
CASSDRVRTEAFF
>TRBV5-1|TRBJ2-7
CASSLEGLAAYEQYF
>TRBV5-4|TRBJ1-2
CASSPDRTYGYTF
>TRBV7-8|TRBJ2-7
CAKTGGPFEQYF
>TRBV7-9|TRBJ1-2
CASSPLGDKRSGYTF
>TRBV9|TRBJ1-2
CASSPDSYLYGYTF
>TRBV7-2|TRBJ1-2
CASSFVGGYGYTF
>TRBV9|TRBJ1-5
CASSVVIHSNQPQHF
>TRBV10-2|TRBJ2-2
CASSETSRNTGELFF
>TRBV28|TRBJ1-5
CASSSDTVQPQHF
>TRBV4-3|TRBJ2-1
CASSRTPRTIHNEQFF
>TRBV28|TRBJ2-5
CASSLRMSGRGETQYF
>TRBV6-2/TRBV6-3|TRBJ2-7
CASSYSSGQGFSYEQYF
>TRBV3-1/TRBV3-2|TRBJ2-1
CASSQPPHNEQFF
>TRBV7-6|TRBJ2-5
CASSWEVETQYF
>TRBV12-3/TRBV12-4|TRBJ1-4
CASRMGEKLFF
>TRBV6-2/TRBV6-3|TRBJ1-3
CASSQGQAPSGNTIYF